The text below deals with one TCR beta chain. The multiple sclerosis control group consisted of treatment-naive patients whose relapsing-remitting disease, which was either stable or active, fulfilled revised McDonald criteria. TEMRA cells were enriched by FACS, while CD8+ and CD4+ T cells were obtained through a negative isolation that was performed magnetically. An amount of RNA that ranged from roughly 0.5 to 1 ug was reverse transcribed with random hexamers. By means of immunoSEQ multiplex PCR, TCR beta CDR3 spanning 54 Vbeta and 13 Jbeta underwent amplification. MiXCR, run by TCRdb on the immunoSEQ multiplex PCR reads, gives a single entry per CDR3 protein. The profile shows around 140,000 distinct CDR3 sequences, around 95% of them singletons. The CDR3 sequence is 14 residues long. V was cut by 7 bases and J by 7 bases, with 19 bases left in between. CDR1 is SQVTM and CDR2 is ANQGSEA in the germline V gene.

The data belong to a study of CD8 T cells in Susac syndrome. The origin of this receptor is a human donor with multiple sclerosis. The genes are TRBV29-1 and TRBJ2-2; D possibly corresponds to TRBD2 (6 bases). Material: CD4+ T cells from PBMCs. The CDR3 DNA reads as TGCAGCGCGGCGGGCCGGGGGAAGGGCGGGGAGCTGTTTTTT. Its protein product is CSAAGRGKGGELFF.